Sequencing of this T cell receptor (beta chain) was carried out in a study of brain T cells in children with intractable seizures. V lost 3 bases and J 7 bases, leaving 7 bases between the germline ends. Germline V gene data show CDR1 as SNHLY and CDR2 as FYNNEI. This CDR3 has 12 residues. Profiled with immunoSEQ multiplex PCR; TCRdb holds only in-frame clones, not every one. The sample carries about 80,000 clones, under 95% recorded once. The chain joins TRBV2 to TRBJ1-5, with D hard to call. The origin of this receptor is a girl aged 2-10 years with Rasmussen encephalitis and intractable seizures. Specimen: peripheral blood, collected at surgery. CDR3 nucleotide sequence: TGTGCCAGCAGTGATCGGGGACAGCCCCAGCATTTT. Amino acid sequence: CASSDRGQPQHF.